This T cell receptor beta chain was sequenced in a study of identical twins. Whole-study findings and limits: Out-of-frame TCR alpha sharing observed in monozygotic twins exceeded model estimates. Weaker excess twin sharing was observed in beta out-of-frame sequences.

The table lists this clonotype with a few counts. No antigen is known for it. Looked up from germline, CDR1 is KGHSH and CDR2 is LQKENI. V was clipped by 1 base and J by 2 bases, with 11 bases between them. CDR3 size: 15 residues. Healthy Caucasians provided all donations. cDNA carried unique molecular identifiers, and a universal primer site was added by template switching. TCRdb reanalysed the 5' RACE reads using MiXCR and keeps one entry per CDR3 protein. This table holds some 1,700,000 distinct CDR3 sequences, about 30% found once. The sequencing sample was made of cord blood. V is TRBV18 and J is TRBJ2-5; no clear D. The TCR comes from a newborn girl in good health. The CDR3 reads CASSPLEVRQETQYF. The CDR3 DNA reads as TGTGCCAGCTCACCACTCGAGGTGCGTCAAGAGACCCAGTACTTC.